A single count supports the clone carrying this T cell receptor beta chain. Antigen: not known. Profiled with immunoSEQ multiplex PCR; TCRdb holds only in-frame clones, not every one. This sample has fewer than 5,000 clones; 70% to 90% occur once, and the top ten carry over 3%. This record comes from a study of brain metastases from non-small cell lung cancer. Study-wide results and limits: Expanded T-cell clones appeared in around 60% of brain metastases over primaries.

This CDR3 has 13 residues. Trimming removed 5 bases at V and 1 base at J, with 8 bases between. Germline CDR1 and CDR2: SGHTA and FQGTGA. Input material: primary lung tumor tissue. The TCR sequence derives from a donor at least 40 years old with non-small cell lung cancer. The V call is TRBV7-3, the J call TRBJ1-1, with D uncertain. The CDR3 protein is CASSPGPNTEAFF. CDR3 in DNA: TGTGCCAGCAGCCCTGGGCCGAACACTGAAGCTTTCTTT.